The 14 T cell receptor beta chains listed next were all sequenced from one sample in a study of blood T cells in healthy people across ages. A second 7 to 11 cycle PCR used barcoded and J-beta primers. MiXCR, run by TCRdb on the 5' RACE reads, gives a single entry per CDR3 protein. The sample yields roughly 1,700,000 distinct CDR3 sequences, roughly 27% seen once. The sample taken for sequencing was blood. The receptors derive from a woman under 40 in good health.

This clonotype appeared a single time. The J gene is TRBJ2-2, the V gene TRBV24-1; D call uncertain. The length of the CDR3 is 15 residues. Germline CDR1 reads KGHDR; CDR2 reads SFDVKD. Trimming took off 4 bases at V and 4 bases at J, with 12 bases between the two ends. This chain's CDR3 is CATSDARRATGELFF. The CDR3 bases are TGTGCCACCAGTGACGCGCGACGGGCCACCGGGGAGCTGTTTTTT.

This chain links TRBV20-1 with TRBJ2-5, with 8 bases lining up with TRBD2. Germline V gives CDR1 DFQATT, CDR2 SNEGSKA (reference sequence). This CDR3 is 15 amino acids long. The V segment lost 3 bases and the J segment 1 base; nucleotides outside the gene matches: 7. CDR3 region: CSASHDSGTQETQYF. The CDR3 DNA is TGCAGTGCTAGTCACGATAGCGGGACCCAAGAGACCCAGTACTTC.

V gene TRBV9 combines with J gene TRBJ1-1, with D maybe TRBD1 (5 bases). V dropped 4 bases and J dropped 1 base, with 14 bases sitting between them. This CDR3 has 15 residues. Germline lookup yields CDR1 SGDLS and CDR2 YYNGEE. CDR3 sequence (DNA): TGTGCCAGCAGCTCCCGGGGGGGGAGGAACACTGAAGCTTTCTTT. It specifies CASSSRGGRNTEAFF.

In its sample, this clonotype was seen many times. V usage is TRBV4-1 and J usage is TRBJ2-7; 7 bases are a match to TRBD2. V trimming: 4 bases; J trimming: 7 bases; junction bases outside the gene matches: 4. CDR3 length: 12 amino acids. Germline CDR1 MGHRA, CDR2 YSYEKL. CDR3 amino acids: CASSLGEGEQYF. DNA of the CDR3: TGCGCCAGCAGCCTGGGGGAGGGTGAGCAGTACTTC.

This clonotype appeared once. The CDR3 DNA sequence: TGCGCCAGCAGCCCCGTTGAGAGGGAATTTAACTATGGCTACACCTTC. Its translation is CASSPVEREFNYGYTF. The gene calls are TRBV5-1 and TRBJ1-2, with unresolved D. The germline V gene encodes CDR1 SGHRS and CDR2 YFSETQ. The CDR3 is 16 residues long. The V end lost 4 bases, the J end lost 1 base, and 17 bases lay between the germline ends.

A few counts support this clonotype. The chain employs TRBV20-1 and TRBJ2-4, with 12 bases that match TRBD2. The germline gives CDR1 DFQATT, CDR2 SNEGSKA (reference sequence). This CDR3 contains 15 residues. The trim removed 0 bases at V and 13 bases at J, leaving 10 bases unmatched. The CDR3 nucleotides read TGCAGTGCTAGAGATCTAGCGGGGGGGCACAATGAGCAGTACTTC. This gives the protein CSARDLAGGHNEQYF.

For the CDR3, the DNA is TGTGCCAGCAGCTCAATGTCTAGCGGGGGCTACAATGAGCAGTACTTC. It translates to CASSSMSSGGYNEQYF. The V call is TRBV11-3, the J call TRBJ2-7, with 10 bases aligning to TRBD2. V was pared by 4 bases and J by 7 bases, with 13 bases of the junction left unmatched. The CDR3 is made up of 16 amino acids. From germline, CDR1 is SGHNT and CDR2 YENEEA.

This clonotype came up many times. The chain uses TRBV28 and TRBJ2-5; 9 bases agree with TRBD1. The CDR3 consists of 14 residues. Trimming at V came to 6 bases and at J to 3 bases, leaving 5 bases not matched to a gene. Per the germline V gene, CDR1 is MDHEN and CDR2 is SYDVKM. The DNA for the CDR3 is TGTGCCAGCAGGACGACAGGGGGAAAAGAGACCCAGTACTTC. As protein: CASRTTGGKETQYF.

The chain combines TRBV10-2 with TRBJ2-1; 12 bases map to TRBD2. The germline V gene encodes CDR1 WSHSY and CDR2 SAAADI. With 6 bases clipped from V and 6 bases from J, the junction kept 6 bases outside the gene matches. The CDR3 length is 15 residues. Here the CDR3 reads CASRGLAGRGNEQFF. DNA of the CDR3: TGCGCCAGCAGAGGACTAGCGGGGAGGGGCAATGAGCAGTTCTTC.

This clonotype occurred a few times. J is TRBJ1-6 and V is TRBV3-1, with D unclear. The CDR3 runs 14 residues. Per the germline V gene, CDR1 is LGHDT and CDR2 is YNNKEL (reference sequence). V lost 8 bases and J lost 4, with 12 bases in between. The CDR3 nucleotides read TGTGCCAGCGGACCGGACGGATATAATTCACCCCTCCACTTT. Its protein is CASGPDGYNSPLHF.

Comment on this clonotype: Possible read error: a much larger clone is one base away. The chain employs TRBV7-3 and TRBJ2-1; 8 bases fit TRBD2. Looked up from germline, CDR1 is SGHTA and CDR2 is FQGTGA. This CDR3 region has 18 residues. As DNA, the CDR3 is TGTGCCAGCAGCTTAACGGGGACTAGTTCTAGCTCCCACAATGAGCAGTTCTTC. Translation gives CASSLTGTSSSSHNEQFF.

This sequence joins TRBV28 and TRBJ2-3; 7 bases map to TRBD2. In germline, CDR1 is MDHEN, CDR2 SYDVKM. The CDR3 spans 13 residues. The V and J ends lost 7 bases and 6 bases, in that order; junction bases with no gene match: 7. CDR3 sequence (DNA): TGTGCCAGCAAGGGCGGGGGAGTTGATACGCAGTATTTT. Its translation is CASKGGGVDTQYF.

The genes are TRBV27 and TRBJ1-1, with D hard to call. V lost 2 bases to trimming and J lost 3 bases, with 10 bases between them. The CDR3 runs 14 residues. Germline V gives CDR1 MNHEY, CDR2 SMNVEV (reference sequence). The CDR3 sequence: CASSLGELDTEAFF. The DNA for the CDR3 is TGTGCCAGCAGTTTAGGGGAGTTAGACACTGAAGCTTTCTTT.

A word on this clonotype: A clone one base away is much larger, so this may be a read error. V and J are TRBV20-1 and TRBJ2-5; the match to TRBD2 covers 11 bases. V dropped 5 bases and J dropped 5; count of bases not matched to a gene: 7. From germline, CDR1 is DFQATT and CDR2 SNEGSKA (reference sequence). The CDR3 covers 14 residues. The CDR3 reads CSARPRLAGETQYF. The CDR3 DNA is TGCAGTGCTCGTCCGAGACTAGCGGGGGAGACCCAGTACTTC.